This T cell receptor beta chain comes out of a study of blood T cell repertoires in COVID-19. Trimming left V 4 bases short and J 0 bases short, with 15 bases between. Per germline, CDR1 SGHTA and CDR2 FQGNSA. There are 17 residues in the CDR3. Measured with immunoSEQ multiplex PCR; TCRdb has only the in-frame clones, and not every one. Among more than 95,000 clones, roughly four fifths were seen once, and the ten largest hold 3% to 4%. This chain uses TRBV7-2 with TRBJ1-4; D remains ambiguous. Input material: peripheral blood. This clonotype was obtained from a woman of 80 years or more with active or convalescent COVID-19. The CDR3, as DNA: TGTGCCAGCAGCTCCACCCCCCCCCAGGCAACTAATGAAAAACTGTTTTTT. This sequence encodes CASSSTPPQATNEKLFF.